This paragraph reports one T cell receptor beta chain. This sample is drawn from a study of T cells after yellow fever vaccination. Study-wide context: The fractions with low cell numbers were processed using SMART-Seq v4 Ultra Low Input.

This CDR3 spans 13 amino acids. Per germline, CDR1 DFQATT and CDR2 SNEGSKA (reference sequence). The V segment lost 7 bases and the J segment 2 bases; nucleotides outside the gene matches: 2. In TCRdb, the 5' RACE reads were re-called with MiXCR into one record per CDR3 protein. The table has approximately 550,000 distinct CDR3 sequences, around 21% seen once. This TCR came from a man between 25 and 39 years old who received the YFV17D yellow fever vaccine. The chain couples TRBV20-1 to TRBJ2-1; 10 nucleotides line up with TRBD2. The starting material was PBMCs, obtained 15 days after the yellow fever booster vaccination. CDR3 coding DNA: TGCAGTGTAGGGACTAGCGCCTACAATGAGCAGTTCTTC. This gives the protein CSVGTSAYNEQFF.